The TCR beta chain described here comes from a study of T cell changes during pregnancy in multiple sclerosis. This CDR3 region has 16 residues. Losses at the gene ends were 1 base for V and 3 bases for J; bases not matched to a gene: 2. Germline V gives CDR1 SGHNT, CDR2 YYREEE (reference sequence). Only in-frame clones appear in the TCRdb table, and some are missing; sequencing was by immunoSEQ multiplex PCR. The sample yields roughly 60,000 clones, 90% seen once. This sequence originates from a female donor with multiple sclerosis, enrolled in a pregnancy study. The sample was CD4+ T cells from peripheral blood mononuclear cells, taken in the first trimester of pregnancy. This chain connects TRBV5-4 to TRBJ2-3; 13 nucleotides match TRBD2. CDR3 sequence (DNA): TGTGCCAGCAGCTTGCCGACTAGCGGGAGGACAGATACGCAGTATTTT. It encodes CASSLPTSGRTDTQYF.